The rows below give T cell receptor beta chains drawn from one sample of a study of monozygotic twins with inflammatory bowel disease. TCRdb reprocessed the 5' RACE reads and keeps a single row for each CDR3 protein, giving no DNA. With approximately 380,000 distinct CDR3 sequences in the sample, the ten largest clones hold 2% to 3%. The sample consisted of blood. The receptors derive from a human donor with ulcerative colitis or Crohn's disease, or a healthy co-twin of an affected twin (not recorded which). CDR3s include the opening cysteine and the closing phenylalanine or tryptophan.

>TRBJ1-1|TRBV6-2/TRBV6-3
CASTEPGMNTEAFF
>TRBJ2-7|TRBV7-6
CASSSRSGTTPYEQYF
>TRBJ2-2|TRBV2
CASTEVAAGELFF
>TRBJ2-3|TRBV20-1
CSAREGTGPDTQYF
>TRBJ2-5|TRBV28
CASSPGGAGGLFNQETQYF
>TRBJ2-4|TRBV20-1
CSAVIFSGSKNIQYF
>TRBJ2-7|TRBV4-3
CASSQNTGGIGQYF
>TRBJ2-7|TRBV4-3
CASSKREATYEQYF
>TRBJ2-1|TRBV7-8
CASSSGLFNEQFF
>TRBJ2-2|TRBV12-3/TRBV12-4
CASSFRLAGSTGELFF
>TRBJ2-3|TRBV29-1
CSVEVPGTDTQYF
>TRBJ1-2|TRBV20-1
CSARRGQFYGYTF
>TRBJ1-5|TRBV7-8
CASSLYRLGNQPQHF
>TRBJ2-5|TRBV12-3/TRBV12-4
CASSPVGAPGETQYF
>TRBJ1-5|TRBV20-1
CSASITEYSNQPQHF
>TRBJ1-1|TRBV19
CASSGRGRTEAFF
>TRBJ1-2|TRBV9
CASSAGRALIFGYTF
>TRBJ1-1|TRBV11-2
CASRLGGVNTEAFF
>TRBJ1-3|TRBV7-2
CASSLGWRGNTIYF
>TRBJ2-7|TRBV4-2
CASSQDLGLEQYF
>TRBJ1-2|TRBV7-2
CASSLVSGQAHGYTF
>TRBJ2-1|TRBV7-6
CASSLGGGEWMQFF
>TRBJ1-5|TRBV10-3
CAISETGADQPQHF
>TRBJ2-1|TRBV18
CASSPYESRIGEQFF
>TRBJ1-5|TRBV5-1
CASSLEGRDQPQHF
>TRBJ2-7|TRBV20-1
CSATGLAGGSLLNEQYF
>TRBJ1-4|TRBV18
CASSPLGQNNEKLFF
>TRBJ1-1|TRBV20-1
CSAPQGGPGSTEAFF
>TRBJ1-1|TRBV7-2
CASSPEWGSAEAFF
>TRBJ1-2|TRBV20-1
CSARRTVDRVGSIYGYTF
>TRBJ1-1|TRBV6-1
CASSQWQGNTEAFF
>TRBJ2-2|TRBV7-2
CASSPQGFTGELFF
>TRBJ2-1|TRBV4-1
CASSQDVTGEQFF
>TRBJ2-1|TRBV12-3/TRBV12-4
CASRMHRVSSYNEQFF
>TRBJ1-5|TRBV4-3
CASSQEPVYQPQHF
>TRBJ2-5|TRBV29-1
CSGSLENQETQYF
>TRBJ2-1|TRBV20-1
CSARAEGLLWNEQFF
>TRBJ2-1|TRBV7-7
CASSLAELAEQFF